This T cell receptor (beta chain) was sequenced during a study of blood T cell repertoires in COVID-19. Across the whole study: Italy, Spain and the United States were the sources of the convalescent and acute COVID-19 samples. PBMCs, B-cell-depleted T cells, or T cells were the source of the cDNA or gDNA that made up the material.

The repertoire was sequenced with immunoSEQ multiplex PCR; TCRdb's copy has only in-frame clones and lacks some. The table lists about 230,000 clones, roughly 83% of them singletons, with more than 25% in the top ten. There are 16 residues in the CDR3. Trimming took off 0 bases at V and 4 bases at J, with 15 bases between the two ends. CDR1 is MGHRA and CDR2 is YSYEKL in the germline V gene. The receptor was derived from a man between 35 and 55 years old with acute or convalescent COVID-19. This sequence joins TRBV4-1 and TRBJ1-2; perhaps TRBD1 as D (5 bases). Sequencing used peripheral blood. CDR3 coding DNA: TGCGCCAGCAGCCAAGAGGCGACAGACGCCGGCTATGGCTACACCTTC. It specifies CASSQEATDAGYGYTF.